What follows are 4 T cell receptor beta chains derived from one specimen sequenced in a study of shared clonotypes between healthy human individuals. Some clones are missing from TCRdb's copy, which holds only in-frame ones; the method was immunoSEQ multiplex PCR. The sample holds about 2.3 million clones, approximately 93% seen once. Sequenced: naive CD4+ T cells from PBMCs. Stated subset: CD45RA+ positively selected. The receptors were sampled from a man younger than 35 in good health. Some clones in this sample may be carry-over from other donors' samples.

CDR3 nucleotide sequence: TGTGCCAGCAGCGTAGATTGGCAGATGAACACTGAAGCTTTCTTT. The encoded protein is CASSVDWQMNTEAFF. This rearrangement joins TRBV9 to TRBJ1-1; D not certain. V shed 0 bases and J shed 0 bases, with 9 bases lying between them. The CDR3 is made up of 15 amino acids. Germline CDR1 reads SGDLS; CDR2 reads YYNGEE. The variable domain in full, with the rest retrieved from reference TRBV9 and TRBJ1-1, is DSGVTQTPKHLITATGQRVTLRCSPRSGDLSVYWYQQSLDQGLQFLIQYYNGEERAKGNILERFSAQQFPDLHSELNLSSLELGDSALYFCASSVDWQMNTEAFFGQGTRLTVV.

The chain uses TRBV7-2 and TRBJ2-3; tentatively, D is TRBD2 (6 bases). V gave up 5 bases and J gave up 1 base, with 13 bases separating them. Germline loops: CDR1 SGHTA, CDR2 FQGNSA. This CDR3 has 15 residues. The CDR3 DNA follows: TGTGCCAGCAGCACAACAGCGGGTCGCACAGATACGCAGTATTTT. Translating gives CASSTTAGRTDTQYF. Based on the CDR3 plus reference TRBV7-2 and TRBJ2-3, the full variable domain is GAGVSQSPSNKVTEKGKDVELRCDPISGHTALYWYRQSLGQGLEFLIYFQGNSAPDKSGLPSDRFSAERTGGSVSTLTIQRTQQEDSAVYLCASSTTAGRTDTQYFGPGTRLTVL.

This clone was observed once. Other DNA sequences of this sample code for an identical CDR3. V gene TRBV28 combines with J gene TRBJ2-7, with a possible D match to TRBD1 (6 bases). CDR3 length: 14 amino acids. The V gene's germline CDR1 is MDHEN and CDR2 SYDVKM. With 2 bases removed from V and 1 base from J, the gap between germline ends came to 9 bases. CDR3 DNA sequence: TGTGCCAGCAGTTTACAGGGGAGATCCTACGAGCAGTACTTC. Translated, it gives CASSLQGRSYEQYF.

The gene calls are TRBV28 and TRBJ1-2, with a possible D match to TRBD1 (5 bases). The CDR3 is 13 residues long. Germline V gene data show CDR1 as MDHEN and CDR2 as SYDVKM. Trimming cost V 7 bases and J 4 bases, with 13 bases left between them. The CDR3 protein is CASTSGHLYGYTF. CDR3 DNA: TGTGCCAGCACCTCTGGACACCTCTATGGCTACACCTTC.